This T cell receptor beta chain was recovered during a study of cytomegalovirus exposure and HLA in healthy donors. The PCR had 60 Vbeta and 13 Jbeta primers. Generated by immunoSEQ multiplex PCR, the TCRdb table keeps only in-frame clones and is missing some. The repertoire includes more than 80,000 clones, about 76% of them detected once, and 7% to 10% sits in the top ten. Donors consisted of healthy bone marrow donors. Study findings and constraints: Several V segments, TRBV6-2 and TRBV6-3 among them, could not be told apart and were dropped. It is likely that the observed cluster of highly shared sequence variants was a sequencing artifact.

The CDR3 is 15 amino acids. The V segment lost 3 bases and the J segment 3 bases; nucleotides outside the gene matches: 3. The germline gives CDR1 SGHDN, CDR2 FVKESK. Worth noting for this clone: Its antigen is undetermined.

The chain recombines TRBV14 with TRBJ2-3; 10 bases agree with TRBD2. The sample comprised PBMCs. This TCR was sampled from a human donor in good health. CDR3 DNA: TGTGCCAGCAGCCAGCCGGGACTAGCGACAGATACGCAGTATTTT. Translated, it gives CASSQPGLATDTQYF.